This TCR beta chain comes out of a study of cytomegalovirus exposure and HLA in healthy donors. PCR employed 60 Vbeta and 13 Jbeta primers. Using immunoSEQ multiplex PCR, the repertoire was profiled, and TCRdb retains in-frame clones only, with some absent. In the table there are fewer than 250,000 clones, about 79% of which are singletons. The sample taken for sequencing was PBMCs. The sequence was collected from a male donor in good health and CMV-seronegative.

The DNA for the CDR3 is TGCGCCAGCAGCTTGGGGCAGACTAGCGGGAGTTTGGCAGATACGCAGTATTTT. It encodes CASSLGQTSGSLADTQYF. V and J are TRBV5-1 and TRBJ2-3; the match to TRBD2 covers 12 bases. J lost 4 bases, V lost 0 bases, and 9 bases had no gene match. This CDR3 region has 18 residues. CDR1 is SGHRS and CDR2 is YFSETQ in the germline V gene.